One and the same sample provided the 22 T cell receptor beta chains below, sequenced in a study of T cell changes during pregnancy in multiple sclerosis. Libraries were prepared by immunoSEQ multiplex PCR; TCRdb keeps only in-frame clonotypes and omits some of them. The sample has approximately 79,000 clones, 80% to 95% seen once; the top ten hold 0.75%. The sequencing used peripheral blood, collected in the second trimester of pregnancy. Receptor source: a female donor in good health, enrolled as a control in a pregnancy study.

This clone was found once. The chain links TRBV19 to TRBJ1-6; 7 bases fit TRBD1. CDR1 is LNHDA, CDR2 SQIVND, per germline (reference sequence). The CDR3 is 15 residues long. V dropped 6 bases and J dropped 8; count of bases not matched to a gene: 10. The CDR3 DNA is TGTGCCAGTAGGGGATTTGGGACAGTGGATTCACCCCTCCACTTT. It yields the protein CASRGFGTVDSPLHF.

The V gene is TRBV29-1, the J gene TRBJ1-2, with D possibly being TRBD1 (6 bases). The CDR3 spans 16 residues. The V end was cut by 0 bases, the J end by 3 bases, with 17 bases between. The germline V gene has CDR1 SQVTM and CDR2 ANQGSEA. CDR3 DNA sequence: TGCAGCGTTGAAGAGGGGTCAGGGGCAGAGTACTATGGCTACACCTTC. It yields the protein CSVEEGSGAEYYGYTF.

V and J are TRBV7-2 and TRBJ1-5, with 7 bases that match TRBD1. The V and J ends lost 5 bases and 3 bases, in that order; junction bases with no gene match: 4. The CDR3 runs to 14 residues. Germline V gene lookup returns CDR1 SGHTA and CDR2 FQGNSA. The CDR3 reads CASSPGQLNQPQHF. Written as DNA, the CDR3 is TGTGCCAGCAGCCCGGGACAGCTCAATCAGCCCCAGCATTTT.

The rearrangement links TRBV5-1 to TRBJ1-2; perhaps TRBD1 as D (6 bases). Trimming took off 0 bases at V and 2 bases at J, with 11 bases between the two ends. This CDR3 has 15 amino acids. Germline V gene lookup returns CDR1 SGHRS and CDR2 YFSETQ. CDR3 sequence reads: CASSLAGTTNYGYTF. DNA of the CDR3: TGCGCCAGCAGCTTGGCCGGGACAACCAACTATGGCTACACCTTC.

The chain employs TRBV9 and TRBJ1-2; a possible D gene is TRBD1 (6 bases). CDR3 length: 14 amino acids. V was shortened by 4 bases and J by 4 bases, with 14 bases between the two germline ends. Germline-derived CDR1 and CDR2 are SGDLS and YYNGEE. This CDR3 is CASSLNRAAYGYTF. The CDR3 DNA sequence: TGTGCCAGCAGCCTGAACAGGGCCGCCTATGGCTACACCTTC.

The V call is TRBV15, the J call TRBJ2-5, with no clear D. The CDR3 runs to 13 residues. With 0 bases removed from V and 5 bases from J, the gap between germline ends came to 7 bases. Germline V gene lookup returns CDR1 LNHNV and CDR2 YYDKDF (reference sequence). The CDR3 sequence is CATSRDPVETQYF. The CDR3 DNA sequence: TGTGCCACCAGCAGAGATCCGGTGGAGACCCAGTACTTC. Complete variable domain (other parts from reference TRBV15 and TRBJ2-5): DAMVIQNPRYQVTQFGKPVTLSCSQTLNHNVMYWYQQKSSQAPKLLFHYYDKDFNNEADTPDNFQSRRPNTSFCFLDIRSPGLGDTAMYLCATSRDPVETQYFGPGTRLLVL.

The chain carries TRBV6-5 and TRBJ1-5, with D tentatively TRBD1 (6 bases). The V gene's germline CDR1 is MNHEY and CDR2 SVGAGI. Deletions cut 4 bases from V and 9 bases from J, with 10 bases between. There are 12 residues in the CDR3. CDR3 region: CASSWGGGPQHF. The CDR3 region has the DNA TGTGCCAGCAGTTGGGGAGGGGGGCCCCAGCATTTT.

The chain uses TRBV7-2 and TRBJ1-6; TRBD1 might be the D (5 bases). V was clipped by 1 base and J by 5 bases, with 9 bases between them. Germline CDR1 and CDR2: SGHTA and FQGNSA. The CDR3 sequence is 15 residues long. This CDR3 is CASSLGRVNNSPLHF. The CDR3 DNA reads TGTGCCAGCAGCTTAGGCAGGGTGAATAATTCACCCCTCCACTTT.

The chain couples TRBV7-9 to TRBJ1-2; TRBD1 agrees at 7 bases. V shed 5 bases, J shed 4 bases, and the junction held 10 bases outside the gene matches. This CDR3 is built from 15 residues. The germline CDR1 and CDR2 sequences are SEHNR and FQNEAQ (reference sequence). CDR3 sequence: CASSEGQARIYGYTF. In nucleotides, the CDR3 is TGTGCCAGCAGCGAAGGACAGGCACGAATCTATGGCTACACCTTC.

The rearrangement links TRBV4-2 to TRBJ2-1; no clear D gene. CDR1 LGHNA and CDR2 YNFKEQ come from the germline V gene. This CDR3 contains 14 residues. Trimming removed 0 bases from V and 6 bases from J, with 9 bases in between. The CDR3 reads CASSQDSMRNEQFF. The CDR3 DNA reads TGTGCCAGCAGCCAAGATTCCATGCGCAATGAGCAGTTCTTC.

The chain carries TRBV15 and TRBJ2-6; D possibly corresponds to TRBD1 (6 bases). This CDR3 contains 14 residues. From germline, CDR1 is LNHNV and CDR2 YYDKDF (reference sequence). Trimming took off 4 bases at V and 4 bases at J, with 8 bases between the two ends. The CDR3 protein is CATSIRGGANVLTF. In nucleotides, the CDR3 is TGTGCCACCAGCATTAGGGGGGGGGCCAACGTCCTGACTTTC.

CDR3 DNA sequence: TGTGCCAGCACAGGGCTGGCTAATGAAAAACTGTTTTTT. Translation: CASTGLANEKLFF. V usage is TRBV5-8 and J usage is TRBJ1-4; TRBD1 might be the D (5 bases). From germline, CDR1 is SGHTS and CDR2 YDEGEE. The germline V and J ends were trimmed by 6 bases and 3 bases, with 9 bases remaining between them. This CDR3 has 13 residues. The full variable domain, in which reference TRBV5-8 and TRBJ1-4 provide the parts outside the CDR3, is EAGVTQSPTHLIKTRGQQATLRCSPISGHTSVYWYQQALGLGLQFLLWYDEGEERNRGNFPPRFSGRQFPNYSSELNVNALELEDSALYLCASTGLANEKLFFGSGTQLSVL.

The chain couples TRBV6-4 to TRBJ2-1; no firm D call. CDR3 length equals 12 residues. Germline-derived CDR1 and CDR2 are MRHNA and SNTAGT. Between the trimmed V and J ends, which lost 1 base and 5 bases, there was a span of 3 bases. In DNA form, the CDR3 reads TGTGCCAGCAGTGACTACAACAATGAGCAGTTCTTC. Amino acid sequence: CASSDYNNEQFF.

The V gene is TRBV4-3, the J gene TRBJ1-4; D uncertain. Germline V gene sequence: CDR1 LGHNA, CDR2 YSLEER. The CDR3 consists of 15 residues. The ends were cut back, 0 bases at V and 1 base at J, with 6 bases in the middle. The CDR3 loop is CASSQDRGTNEKLFF. DNA of the CDR3: TGCGCCAGCAGCCAAGATCGGGGAACTAATGAAAAACTGTTTTTT.

This chain connects TRBV11-2 to TRBJ1-1; D gene uncertain. V was shortened by 1 base and J by 5 bases, with 11 bases between the two germline ends. Germline assignment: CDR1 SGHAT and CDR2 FQNNGV. This CDR3 is built from 14 residues. In DNA form, the CDR3 reads TGTGCCAGCAGCTTAGGAACGGGATTGACTGAAGCTTTCTTT. Protein sequence: CASSLGTGLTEAFF. The whole variable domain, remainder taken from reference TRBV11-2 and TRBJ1-1, is EAGVAQSPRYKIIEKRQSVAFWCNPISGHATLYWYQQILGQGPKLLIQFQNNGVVDDSQLPKDRFSAERLKGVDSTLKIQPAKLEDSAVYLCASSLGTGLTEAFFGQGTRLTVV.

This chain connects TRBV7-3 to TRBJ2-1; TRBD1 agrees at 9 bases. The junction had 9 bases not matched to a gene; V was cut back by 11 bases and J by 7 bases. Germline V gives CDR1 SGHTA, CDR2 FQGTGA. This CDR3 has 13 residues. The CDR3, as DNA: TGTGCCTCGGGACAGGGTAGTGGAAATGAGCAGTTCTTC. Protein sequence: CASGQGSGNEQFF.

The chain joins TRBV5-4 to TRBJ2-2; weak D call: TRBD2 (6 bases). V lost 0 bases and J lost 3, with 15 bases in between. Germline lookup yields CDR1 SGHNT and CDR2 YYREEE (reference sequence). The CDR3 runs 17 residues. The CDR3 coding sequence is TGTGCCAGCAGCTTGGCGGCGGGGAGTGTGGACACCGGGGAGCTGTTTTTT. It specifies CASSLAAGSVDTGELFF.

This clone appeared a single time. The chain carries TRBV19 and TRBJ1-6; no clear D gene. Germline V gene sequence: CDR1 LNHDA, CDR2 SQIVND (reference sequence). Trimming left V 3 bases short and J 4 bases short, with 13 bases between. This CDR3 is built from 16 residues. The DNA of the CDR3 is TGTGCCAGTAGTATTAGCTCCGCTTCGTATAATTCACCCCTCCACTTT. It specifies CASSISSASYNSPLHF.

V is TRBV19 and J is TRBJ1-1; possible D gene TRBD1, 6 bases. The CDR3 is 13 amino acids. V gave up 7 bases and J gave up 1 base, with 10 bases separating them. Germline V gene data show CDR1 as LNHDA and CDR2 as SQIVND (reference sequence). The CDR3 nucleotides are TGTGCCAGTATAGAACAGGGGAACACTGAAGCTTTCTTT. Translation: CASIEQGNTEAFF.

This CDR3 is CASSESTAREQYF. The CDR3 DNA is TGTGCCAGCAGTGAAAGCACAGCCCGGGAGCAGTACTTC. The rearrangement uses TRBV2 and TRBJ2-7; no definite D call. CDR1 is SNHLY, CDR2 FYNNEI, per germline. The CDR3 is 13 amino acids. The germline V and J ends were trimmed by 2 bases and 7 bases, with 12 bases remaining between them.

The chain employs TRBV19 and TRBJ2-3; 10 nucleotides line up with TRBD2. CDR1 is LNHDA and CDR2 is SQIVND in the germline V gene (reference sequence). The CDR3 length is 15 residues. The V segment lost 10 bases and the J segment 0 bases; nucleotides outside the gene matches: 7. The CDR3 DNA is TGTGCCACTCGGACTAGCGGTGCTAGCACAGATACGCAGTATTTT. Its protein product is CATRTSGASTDTQYF.

The rearrangement links TRBV4-1 to TRBJ1-2, with D tentatively TRBD1 (6 bases). The CDR3 runs to 13 residues. Germline V gives CDR1 MGHRA, CDR2 YSYEKL. V was clipped by 4 bases and J by 14 bases, with 20 bases between them. CDR3 nucleotides: TGCGCCAGCAGCCTTGGTCTGGGGGCCGCGTGGACCTTC. Its translation: CASSLGLGAAWTF.